This T cell receptor beta chain derives from a study of yellow fever vaccine responses in identical twins. Findings and caveats of the study: Vaccine T cell responses of twins reportedly seemed partly convergent and partly personalized.

TCRdb re-analysed the RT-PCR reads in MiXCR, keeping a single row per CDR3 protein. The table records about 34,000 distinct CDR3 sequences, more than 50% of them present only once. CDR1 is MDHEN, CDR2 SYDVKM, per germline. There are 14 residues in the CDR3. V shed 1 base and J shed 6 bases, with 13 bases lying between them. This clonotype was counted a few times. Its antigen is unidentified. Sample: T cells from blood (PBMCs), unsorted or a sorted subset (not recorded which), taken before or after yellow fever vaccination (not recorded which). The rearrangement uses TRBV28 and TRBJ2-7; D may match TRBD1 or TRBD2 (5 bases each). This receptor was identified in a woman younger than 30 who received the yellow fever vaccine. This CDR3 is CASSLLGGGPEQYV. The CDR3 DNA follows: TGTGCCAGCAGTTTATTGGGTGGGGGTCCCGAGCAGTACGTC.